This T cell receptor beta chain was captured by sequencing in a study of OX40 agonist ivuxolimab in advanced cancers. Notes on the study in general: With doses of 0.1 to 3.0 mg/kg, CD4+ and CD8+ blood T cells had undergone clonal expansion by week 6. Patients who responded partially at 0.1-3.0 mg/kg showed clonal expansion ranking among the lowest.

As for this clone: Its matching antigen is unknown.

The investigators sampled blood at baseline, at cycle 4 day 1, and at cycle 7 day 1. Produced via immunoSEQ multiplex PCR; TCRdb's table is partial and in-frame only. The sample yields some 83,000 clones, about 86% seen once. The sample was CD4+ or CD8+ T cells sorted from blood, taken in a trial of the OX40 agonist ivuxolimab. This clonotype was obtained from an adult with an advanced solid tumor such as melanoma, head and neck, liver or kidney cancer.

The CDR3: CASSLSGTAYGYTF. The CDR3 coding sequence is TGTGCCAGCAGCCTTTCCGGGACAGCATATGGCTACACCTTC. The chain employs TRBV5-4 and TRBJ1-2; TRBD1 matches 7 bases. V was clipped by 4 bases and J by 5 bases; unmatched bases: 8. Germline loops: CDR1 SGHNT, CDR2 YYREEE (reference sequence). This CDR3 has 14 amino acids.